This entry lists 20 T cell receptor beta chains sequenced from one sample in a study of cytomegalovirus exposure and HLA in healthy donors (dated by TCRdb to the late 2010s). Library method: the immunoSEQ multiplex PCR assay. A mixture of 60 forward primers for TCR Vbeta segments and 13 reverse primers for TCR Jbeta segments was used in the multiplex PCR. TCRdb took this table from immuneACCESS and kept in-frame rearrangements with V and J called. Such tables lack part of the clones; where checked against another copy, unresolved V genes explain under half of the gap, and the rest is unexplained. Present in this sample are some 240,000 clones, roughly 91% of which were seen just once. The top ten constitute roughly 1.6% of the sample. The source material was PBMCs. These receptor sequences come from a girl under 10 years old in good health and CMV-seronegative.

The J gene is TRBJ1-4, the V gene TRBV6-6; D not resolved. Trimming took 7 bases from V and 8 from J, leaving 11 bases between them. Looked up from germline, CDR1 is MNHNY and CDR2 is SVGAGI (reference sequence). The CDR3 sequence is 12 residues long. CDR3 in amino acids: CASTKAREKLFF. The CDR3 DNA follows: TGTGCCAGCACCAAAGCGAGGGAAAAACTGTTTTTT.

Points on this clone: One end of the junction varies from germline; a read error may be responsible. Within the sample, other DNA sequences also encode this same CDR3. The J gene is TRBJ1-6, the V gene TRBV10-3; D not certain. The CDR3 runs 15 residues. Germline V gives CDR1 ENHRY, CDR2 SYGVKD. This CDR3 is CAISESTSANSPLHF. The CDR3 bases are TGTGCCATCAGTGAGTCAACAAGCGCGAATTCGCCCCTCCACTTT.

The chain uses TRBV20-1 and TRBJ2-1; D ambiguous. The germline gives CDR1 DFQATT, CDR2 SNEGSKA (reference sequence). This CDR3 has 11 amino acids. V lost 4 bases and J 10 bases, leaving 11 bases between the germline ends. The CDR3 sequence: CSAISLGEQFF. Here the CDR3 DNA reads TGCAGTGCTATCTCCCTGGGCGAGCAGTTCTTC.

Worth noting for this clone: Relative to the germline gene, one junction end is altered; a read error may explain this. Within the sample, other DNA sequences also encode this same CDR3. The chain recombines TRBV18 with TRBJ1-1; D might be TRBD1 (6 bases). The CDR3 has 14 amino acids. Germline assignment: CDR1 KGHSH and CDR2 LQKENI. The CDR3 protein is CASSAEGGDTEAFF. Here the CDR3 DNA reads TGTGCCAGCTCCGCCGAGGGAGGGGACACCGAAGCTTTCTTT.

This clone has a handful of counts. The chain links TRBV5-6 to TRBJ2-7, with TRBD1 as a possible D gene (6 bases). There are 13 residues in the CDR3. Trimming pared 4 bases from V and 3 bases from J, leaving 11 bases between. Germline V lookup: CDR1 SGHDT, CDR2 YYEEEE. The CDR3 is CASSADSLYEQYF. Written as DNA, the CDR3 is TGTGCCAGCAGCGCGGACAGCCTCTACGAGCAGTACTTC.

The chain uses TRBV30 and TRBJ2-3, with TRBD2 matching over 8 bases. Unmatched junction bases numbered 9, after V lost 4 bases and J lost 0 bases. Germline V CDR1 and CDR2: GTSNPN, SVGIG (reference sequence). CDR3 length: 16 residues. For the CDR3, the DNA is TGTGCCTGGAACCCCGGGAGGGGTGGGAGCACAGATACGCAGTATTTT. This codes for CAWNPGRGGSTDTQYF.

The V call is TRBV11-2, the J call TRBJ2-7, with a weak D call TRBD1 (5 bases). CDR1 SGHAT and CDR2 FQNNGV come from the germline V gene. Trimming pared 5 bases from V and 4 bases from J, leaving 24 bases between. The CDR3 runs to 17 residues. Here the CDR3 reads CASSLTWGSLPPYEQYF. The CDR3 DNA sequence: TGTGCCAGCAGCCTGACCTGGGGCTCCCTTCCTCCGTACGAGCAGTACTTC.

This clone is a singleton in its sample. The V call is TRBV5-4, the J call TRBJ2-1, with 9 bases aligning to TRBD1. Germline loops: CDR1 SGHNT, CDR2 YYREEE (reference sequence). CDR3 length equals 16 residues. After removal of 4 bases from V and 7 bases from J, the junction contained 12 bases not matched to a gene. Here the CDR3 reads CASSPTGQGSWNEQFF. Written as DNA, the CDR3 is TGTGCCAGCAGCCCTACGGGACAGGGCTCCTGGAATGAGCAGTTCTTC.

V is TRBV6-4 and J is TRBJ2-1; perhaps TRBD1 as D (6 bases). V shed 10 bases and J shed 2 bases, with 12 bases lying between them. Germline CDR1 is MRHNA and CDR2 is SNTAGT. The CDR3 runs to 13 residues. The CDR3, as DNA: TGTGCCACCCCGGGACATACCTACAATGAGCAGTTCTTC. Translating gives CATPGHTYNEQFF.

This rearrangement joins TRBV6-6 to TRBJ2-5, with a possible D match to TRBD2 (6 bases). Judging by the DNA end, TRBJ2-7 fits better; the J call may be wrong. The CDR3 consists of 14 residues. The germline gives CDR1 MNHNY, CDR2 SVGAGI (reference sequence). DNA for the CDR3: TGTGCCAGCAGTTACTCCGGGGGAGGCGACGAGCAGTACTTC. Its protein product is CASSYSGGGDEQYF.

The V and J genes are TRBV7-2 and TRBJ2-7, with 10 bases that match TRBD2. CDR3 length: 17 residues. CDR1 and CDR2 from the germline V gene are SGHTA and FQGNSA. With V trimmed by 0 bases and J by 2 bases, 7 bases remained unmatched. CDR3 sequence reads: CASSLAPSGSSPYEQYF. For the CDR3, the DNA is TGTGCCAGCAGCTTAGCCCCTAGCGGGAGCAGCCCCTACGAGCAGTACTTC.

The V call is TRBV5-1, the J call TRBJ2-7; D might be TRBD2 (6 bases). This CDR3 is built from 16 residues. Trimming removed 1 base at V and 1 base at J, with 15 bases between. From germline, CDR1 is SGHRS and CDR2 YFSETQ. The DNA of the CDR3 is TGCGCCAGCAGCTTGACGACTAGTCCCCTTTCCTACGAGCAGTACTTC. It yields the protein CASSLTTSPLSYEQYF.

The rearrangement links TRBV7-7 to TRBJ2-5; 10 bases are a match to TRBD2. CDR1 is SSHAT and CDR2 is FNYEAQ in the germline V gene (reference sequence). With V trimmed by 4 bases and J by 5 bases, 10 bases remained unmatched. The CDR3 is made up of 16 amino acids. CDR3 amino acids: CASSSAAGGPKETQYF. The DNA for the CDR3 is TGTGCCAGCAGCTCCGCAGCGGGAGGGCCAAAGGAGACCCAGTACTTC.

This chain connects TRBV29-1 to TRBJ1-1, with a possible D match to TRBD1 (6 bases). The CDR3 contains 14 residues. V was trimmed by 5 bases and J by 0 bases, leaving 13 bases between them. Germline V gene data show CDR1 as SQVTM and CDR2 as ANQGSEA. The CDR3 DNA reads as TGCAGCGTTCTCTACAGGGCGCTGAACACTGAAGCTTTCTTT. Amino acids: CSVLYRALNTEAFF.

The V call is TRBV5-6, the J call TRBJ2-7; tentatively, D is TRBD2 (5 bases). CDR1 is SGHDT, CDR2 YYEEEE, per germline. The CDR3 is made up of 15 amino acids. The germline V and J ends were trimmed by 4 bases and 0 bases, with 14 bases remaining between them. The CDR3 loop reads CASSPRVGFSYEQYF. CDR3 sequence (DNA): TGTGCCAGCAGCCCGCGGGTCGGGTTCTCCTACGAGCAGTACTTC.

The CDR3 DNA reads as TGTGCCATCAGTGAACGGGGAGGGATTCTCGCCGGGGAGCTGTTTTTT. It yields the protein CAISERGGILAGELFF. The chain employs TRBV10-3 and TRBJ2-2, with 7 positions matching TRBD2. V lost 3 bases to trimming and J lost 6 bases; unmatched junction nucleotides: 10. The germline V gene has CDR1 ENHRY and CDR2 SYGVKD. The CDR3 has 16 residues.

The V call is TRBV14, the J call TRBJ2-7; 8 positions match TRBD1. CDR1 and CDR2 from the germline V gene are SGHDN and FVKESK. The CDR3 loop spans 16 amino acids. V gave up 5 bases and J gave up 1 base; unmatched junction bases: 10. The CDR3 here is CASSDYPGTGSYEQYF. CDR3 in DNA: TGTGCCAGCAGCGATTACCCCGGGACAGGATCCTACGAGCAGTACTTC.

V gene TRBV2 combines with J gene TRBJ2-1, with TRBD2 as a possible D gene (5 bases). The germline V gene encodes CDR1 SNHLY and CDR2 FYNNEI. The CDR3 runs to 11 residues. Trimming removed 7 bases from V and 9 bases from J, with 10 bases in between. The CDR3 DNA sequence: TGTGCCAGCACGACCCTAGCTGAGCAGTTCTTC. Protein product: CASTTLAEQFF.

This clone came up once. The chain carries TRBV28 and TRBJ2-3; 10 positions match TRBD1. CDR3 length: 16 amino acids. With V trimmed by 5 bases and J by 3 bases, 8 bases remained unmatched. Germline loops: CDR1 MDHEN, CDR2 SYDVKM. CDR3 sequence reads: CASSALTGGETDTQYF. The CDR3 DNA follows: TGTGCCAGCAGTGCCCTGACAGGGGGCGAGACAGATACGCAGTATTTT.

Worth noting for this clone: The junction differs from germline at one of its ends, possibly a read error. The sample contains more than one DNA sequence encoding this CDR3. This chain links TRBV6-5 with TRBJ2-7, with TRBD2 identical over 7 bases. This CDR3 is built from 16 residues. From germline, CDR1 is MNHEY and CDR2 SVGAGI. The CDR3 DNA sequence: TGTGCCAGCAGTTTAGCGAGCGGGGAGTACTCCTACGAGCAGTATTTC. It codes for CASSLASGEYSYEQYF.